The rows below give T cell receptor beta chains drawn from one sample of a study of blood T cell repertoires in COVID-19. Some clones are missing from TCRdb's copy, which holds only in-frame ones; the method was immunoSEQ multiplex PCR. This table holds under 75,000 clones, over 75% found once. The material sequenced was peripheral blood. These receptors were taken from a man aged 55 to 70 with acute or convalescent COVID-19. CDR3s include the opening cysteine and the closing phenylalanine or tryptophan. D genes are given only for firm matches. The size field is filled for only some rows; it gives once, few, many or a size class.

j_call d_call clone_size v_call cdr3_aa cdr3_nt
TRBJ1-2 NA NA TRBV30 CARALNYGYTF TGTGCCAGGGCCCTGAACTATGGCTACACCTTC
TRBJ1-5 NA few TRBV6-5 CASSLLGDFNQPQHF TGTGCCAGCAGCTTACTTGGGGACTTCAATCAGCCCCAGCATTTT
TRBJ1-1 NA NA TRBV3-1/TRBV3-2 CASRGGTEAFF TGTGCCAGCAGGGGGGGGACTGAAGCTTTCTTT
TRBJ2-3 TRBD1 NA TRBV19 CASRDQGARDTQYF TGTGCCAGTAGGGATCAGGGGGCGAGAGATACGCAGTATTTT
TRBJ2-7 NA NA TRBV27 CASSLKGRGEYEQYF TGTGCCAGCAGTTTAAAAGGCAGGGGGGAGTACGAGCAGTACTTC
TRBJ2-7 NA NA TRBV25-1 CASRGGESYEQYF TGTGCCAGCAGAGGCGGGGAATCCTACGAGCAGTACTTC
TRBJ1-5 NA NA TRBV7-2 CASSLDFNSQPQHF TGTGCCAGCAGCTTAGATTTCAATAGTCAGCCCCAGCATTTT
TRBJ2-7 NA NA TRBV6-5 CASSYLTGRSSYEQYF TGTGCCAGCAGTTATTTAACAGGGCGTAGCTCCTACGAGCAGTACTTC
TRBJ1-2 TRBD1 NA TRBV5-1 CASRADRLEVHGYTF TGCGCCAGCAGGGCGGACAGGCTTGAGGTGCATGGCTACACCTTC
TRBJ1-2 TRBD1 NA TRBV29-1 CSVEEPLDRGGGYTF TGCAGCGTTGAAGAACCCCTGGACAGGGGGGGTGGCTACACCTTC
TRBJ2-1 NA NA TRBV4-2 CASSLASGEQFF TGTGCCAGCAGCCTCGCTTCGGGGGAGCAGTTCTTC